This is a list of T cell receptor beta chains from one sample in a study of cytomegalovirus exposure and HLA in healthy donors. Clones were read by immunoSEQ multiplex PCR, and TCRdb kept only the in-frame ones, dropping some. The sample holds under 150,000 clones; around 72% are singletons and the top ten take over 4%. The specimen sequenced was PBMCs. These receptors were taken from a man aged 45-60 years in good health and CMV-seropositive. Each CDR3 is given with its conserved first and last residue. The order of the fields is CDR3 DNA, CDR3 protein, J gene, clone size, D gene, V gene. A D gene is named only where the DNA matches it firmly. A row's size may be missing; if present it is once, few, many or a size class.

DNA: TGCAGCGTTGAAGACATTAAGACAGGGGGCACAGATACGCAGTATTTT; CDR3: CSVEDIKTGGTDTQYF; J: TRBJ2-3; size: few; D: TRBD1; V: TRBV29-1
DNA: TGTGCCAGCAGTGAGAATAGAGGGGACCGGGACATCTATGGCTACACCTTC; CDR3: CASSENRGDRDIYGYTF; J: TRBJ1-2; size: -; D: -; V: TRBV25-1
DNA: TGTGCCAGCTCACCACGTGTAGGGGGGACTAAGGCAGATACGCAGTATTTT; CDR3: CASSPRVGGTKADTQYF; J: TRBJ2-3; size: -; D: -; V: TRBV18
DNA: TGTGCCAGCTCACCAGGACAGGGTCATCAGCCCCAGCATTTT; CDR3: CASSPGQGHQPQHF; J: TRBJ1-5; size: -; D: TRBD1; V: TRBV18
DNA: TGTGCCAGCAGCCCATCACGGGCAGATACGCAGTATTTT; CDR3: CASSPSRADTQYF; J: TRBJ2-3; size: few; D: -; V: TRBV7-2
DNA: TGTGCCAGCAGCTTGAGGCAGGTTCCGAACCACGAGCAGTACTTC; CDR3: CASSLRQVPNHEQYF; J: TRBJ2-7; size: -; D: -; V: TRBV5-6
DNA: TGTGCCAGCAGCCCGCCCCAATTTAGGGGCGAGCAGTACTTC; CDR3: CASSPPQFRGEQYF; J: TRBJ2-7; size: -; D: -; V: TRBV7-9
DNA: TGTGCCAGCAAAGAGGGACAGCAGAACACTGAAGCTTTCTTT; CDR3: CASKEGQQNTEAFF; J: TRBJ1-1; size: -; D: TRBD1; V: TRBV6-6
DNA: TGTGCCAGCAGCCCCATTAGCGGGAGGGCTCACGAGCAGTACTTC; CDR3: CASSPISGRAHEQYF; J: TRBJ2-7; size: -; D: TRBD2; V: TRBV11-3
DNA: TGTGCCAGCAGTGAGGGAGGGCTTAGCAATCAGCCCCAGCATTTT; CDR3: CASSEGGLSNQPQHF; J: TRBJ1-5; size: few; D: -; V: TRBV6-1
DNA: TGTGCCAGCAGCGGTTTAGCGGGAAAAGAGACCCAGTACTTC; CDR3: CASSGLAGKETQYF; J: TRBJ2-5; size: once; D: TRBD2; V: TRBV7-8
DNA: TGCAGCGTTGGAGGGGGGGCTGGTGAAAAACTGTTTTTT; CDR3: CSVGGGAGEKLFF; J: TRBJ1-4; size: -; D: -; V: TRBV29-1
DNA: TGTGCCAGTACCCCCCTGTGGCTTTCTGAAGCTTTCTTT; CDR3: CASTPLWLSEAFF; J: TRBJ1-1; size: -; D: -; V: TRBV19
DNA: TGTGCCAGCAGCTTAGACGTGGCATCGACCCTCCACTTT; CDR3: CASSLDVASTLHF; J: TRBJ1-6; size: -; D: -; V: TRBV7-2
DNA: TGTGCCAGCAGCCGAAAGGGACAGGGGTTGTCTGGCTACACCTTC; CDR3: CASSRKGQGLSGYTF; J: TRBJ1-2; size: -; D: TRBD1; V: TRBV6-5
DNA: TGTGCCAGCAGCCAGCCGATTAGCGGGAGCTCCTACAATGAGCAGTTCTTC; CDR3: CASSQPISGSSYNEQFF; J: TRBJ2-1; size: -; D: TRBD2; V: TRBV4-2
DNA: TGTGCCACCAGGGGGGTAGGTCCCAATGAGCAGTTCTTC; CDR3: CATRGVGPNEQFF; J: TRBJ2-1; size: -; D: -; V: TRBV19
DNA: TGTGCCAGCAGTGGAAGGACTAGCGGGAGGGCGAGCACAGATACGCAGTATTTT; CDR3: CASSGRTSGRASTDTQYF; J: TRBJ2-3; size: -; D: TRBD2; V: TRBV2
DNA: TGTGCCAGCAGCGACCCGGGACTAGGGCGGCCTGAGCAGTTCTTC; CDR3: CASSDPGLGRPEQFF; J: TRBJ2-1; size: -; D: TRBD2; V: TRBV27
DNA: TGTGCCAGCAGTCCAGCGGGAGGGCCTAGTAATACGCAGTATTTT; CDR3: CASSPAGGPSNTQYF; J: TRBJ2-3; size: -; D: TRBD2; V: TRBV7-9
DNA: TGTGCCAGCTCACCTTTCGGGCAGGGGGCCGATGGCTACACCTTC; CDR3: CASSPFGQGADGYTF; J: TRBJ1-2; size: -; D: TRBD1; V: TRBV18
DNA: TGTGCCAGCAGTCTCGGGACAGGAGGAGGCACCGGGGAGCTGTTTTTT; CDR3: CASSLGTGGGTGELFF; J: TRBJ2-2; size: -; D: TRBD1; V: TRBV27
DNA: TGCGCCAGCAGCCAAGATTCGGGGCAGGGGGTATTCTACGAGCAGTACTTC; CDR3: CASSQDSGQGVFYEQYF; J: TRBJ2-7; size: -; D: TRBD1; V: TRBV4-1
DNA: TGCGCCAGCAGCCAAGGACTAGCGGGAGGTAATGAGCAGTTCTTC; CDR3: CASSQGLAGGNEQFF; J: TRBJ2-1; size: -; D: TRBD2; V: TRBV4-3
DNA: TGCGCCAGCAGCTTGGAGCCTAGCGGGGGGTACAATGAGCAGTTCTTC; CDR3: CASSLEPSGGYNEQFF; J: TRBJ2-1; size: few; D: TRBD2; V: TRBV5-1
DNA: TGTGCCAGCAGATGGGACAGCTATGGCTACACCTTC; CDR3: CASRWDSYGYTF; J: TRBJ1-2; size: -; D: TRBD1; V: TRBV2
DNA: TGTGCCAGCATCCGGGACAGATATGGAAACACCATATATTTT; CDR3: CASIRDRYGNTIYF; J: TRBJ1-3; size: -; D: TRBD1; V: TRBV6-5
DNA: TGCGCCAGCAGCTTGAGGGGGCTAGCGGGGGGGTCGAATGAGCAGTTCTTC; CDR3: CASSLRGLAGGSNEQFF; J: TRBJ2-1; size: -; D: TRBD2; V: TRBV5-1
DNA: TGTGCCAGCTCATCGACAGGGGACTATGGCTACACCTTC; CDR3: CASSSTGDYGYTF; J: TRBJ1-2; size: -; D: TRBD1; V: TRBV18
DNA: TGTGCCAGCAGCTTAAATTACCGGGACGAGCAGTACTTC; CDR3: CASSLNYRDEQYF; J: TRBJ2-7; size: few; D: -; V: TRBV11-2
DNA: TGTGCCAGCAGCTTAGTCGGGGGTTTACTCAATGAGCAGTTCTTC; CDR3: CASSLVGGLLNEQFF; J: TRBJ2-1; size: -; D: -; V: TRBV7-2
DNA: TGTGCCAGCTCACCCCCAGTCTACAATGAGCAGTTCTTC; CDR3: CASSPPVYNEQFF; J: TRBJ2-1; size: -; D: -; V: TRBV18
DNA: TGTGCCAGCAGCGATGGGACAGGGGGTTTCGTCGGGGAGCTGTTTTTT; CDR3: CASSDGTGGFVGELFF; J: TRBJ2-2; size: -; D: TRBD1; V: TRBV2
DNA: TGTGCCAGCAGCCTACAGCGGGGGAGCTCCTACGAGCAGTACTTC; CDR3: CASSLQRGSSYEQYF; J: TRBJ2-7; size: -; D: TRBD2; V: TRBV5-6
DNA: TGCGCCAGCAGCCAGGGACACACGTTAGCTAACTATGGCTACACCTTC; CDR3: CASSQGHTLANYGYTF; J: TRBJ1-2; size: few; D: -; V: TRBV5-1
DNA: TGTGCCAGCAGCTTAGTGGCGGCCGGGGAGCTGTTTTTT; CDR3: CASSLVAAGELFF; J: TRBJ2-2; size: few; D: -; V: TRBV11-3